This T cell receptor (beta chain) was recovered during a study of beta chain features in type 1 diabetes. Only a few counts were recorded for this clone. Antigen specificity is unknown. Broader study findings: Insertions at VDJ junctions were less frequent in type 1 diabetes patients. These patients also deleted more nucleotides at the same junctions.

cDNA synthesis used the whole RNA isolate, giving expressed TCRB sequences. The data were produced by immunoSEQ multiplex PCR, yet TCRdb's version contains in-frame clones alone and is incomplete. The data contain under 800,000 clones, around a sixth of them singletons. There are 14 residues in the CDR3. The germline V gene encodes CDR1 MDHEN and CDR2 SYDVKM. The J segment lost 4 bases and the V segment lost 6 bases, leaving 6 bases of the junction unmatched. This receptor was identified in a man between 18 and 35 years old in good health. Sequences were obtained from naive CD4+ T cells from blood. The rearrangement links TRBV28 to TRBJ2-7, with TRBD1 matching 10 bases. CDR3 coding DNA: TGTGCCAGCAGCTACGGGACAGGGGAGTACGAGCAGTACTTC. Protein product: CASSYGTGEYEQYF.